The source of this T cell receptor beta chain is a study of blood T cell repertoires in COVID-19. Measured with immunoSEQ multiplex PCR; TCRdb has only the in-frame clones, and not every one. The repertoire consists of a few hundred thousand clones, with about 87% occurring once and the leading ten covering roughly 6.3%. Deletions cut 4 bases from V and 0 bases from J, with 13 bases between. Germline V lookup: CDR1 SGHRS, CDR2 YFSETQ. CDR3 length equals 15 residues. This clonotype originated in a woman aged 45-65 years with COVID-19, enrolled during active disease. Material for sequencing was peripheral blood. The chain employs TRBV5-1 and TRBJ1-1; D unresolved. The CDR3 sequence is CASSERAGMNTEAFF. CDR3 DNA sequence: TGCGCCAGCAGCGAGAGGGCGGGGATGAACACTGAAGCTTTCTTT. Together with reference TRBV5-1 and TRBJ1-1, the CDR3 gives the full variable domain: KAGVTQTPRYLIKTRGQQVTLSCSPISGHRSVSWYQQTPGQGLQFLFEYFSETQRNKGNFPGRFSGRQFSNSRSEMNVSTLELGDSALYLCASSERAGMNTEAFFGQGTRLTVV.